This T cell receptor beta chain appears in the sequencing data of a study of TIL therapy for anti-PD-1-resistant metastatic lung cancer. The libraries were made with immunoSEQ v3. Sequenced by immunoSEQ multiplex PCR; TCRdb stores in-frame clones only, minus some. The profile shows about 50,000 clones, less than 75% of them singletons. Described time point: pre-treatment sample, taken before nivolumab and TIL therapy. Pleural nodules or supraclavicular lymph nodes made up most of the excised metastases sampled. Germline V gene sequence: CDR1 MNHNY, CDR2 SVGAGI (reference sequence). The CDR3 covers 15 residues. The V segment lost 2 bases and the J segment 9 bases; nucleotides outside the gene matches: 8.

This chain uses TRBV6-6 with TRBJ2-1; 9 positions match TRBD2. The receptor's source is a person aged 25 to 79 with non-small cell lung cancer. The material was tumor tissue, obtained at baseline. The CDR3 nucleotides read TGTGCCAGCAGTTACGATAGGCGGGGGGGGACTGAGCAGTTCTTC. It translates to CASSYDRRGGTEQFF.